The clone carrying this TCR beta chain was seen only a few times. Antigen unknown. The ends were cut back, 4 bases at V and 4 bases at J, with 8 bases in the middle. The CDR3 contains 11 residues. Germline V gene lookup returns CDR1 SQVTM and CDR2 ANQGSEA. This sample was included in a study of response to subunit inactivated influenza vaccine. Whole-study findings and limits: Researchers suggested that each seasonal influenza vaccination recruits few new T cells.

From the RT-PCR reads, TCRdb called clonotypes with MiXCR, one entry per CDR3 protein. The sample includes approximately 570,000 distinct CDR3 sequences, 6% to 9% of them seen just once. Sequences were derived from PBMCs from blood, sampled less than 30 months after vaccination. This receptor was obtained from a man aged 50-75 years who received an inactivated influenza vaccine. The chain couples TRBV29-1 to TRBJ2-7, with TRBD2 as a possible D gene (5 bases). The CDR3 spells CSVAEGYEQYF. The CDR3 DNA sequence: TGCAGCGTTGCAGAGGGTTACGAGCAGTACTTC.